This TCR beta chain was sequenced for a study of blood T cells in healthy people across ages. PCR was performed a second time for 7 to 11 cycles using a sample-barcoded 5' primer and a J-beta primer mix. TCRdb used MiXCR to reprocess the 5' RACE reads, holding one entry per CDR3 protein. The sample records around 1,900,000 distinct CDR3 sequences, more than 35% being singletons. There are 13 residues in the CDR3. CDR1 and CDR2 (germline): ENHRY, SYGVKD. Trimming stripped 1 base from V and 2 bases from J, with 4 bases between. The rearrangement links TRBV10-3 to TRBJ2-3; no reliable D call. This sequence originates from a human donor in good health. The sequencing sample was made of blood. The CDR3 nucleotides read TGTGCCATCAGTGAGTTGTACACAGATACGCAGTATTTT. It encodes CAISELYTDTQYF.